The rows below give T cell receptor beta chains drawn from one sample of a study of regulatory T cells in long-lasting Graves disease. TCRdb ran MiXCR on the multiplex PCR reads and lists one entry per CDR3 protein. The repertoire consists of 450,000 or so distinct CDR3 sequences, with around 20% occurring once and the leading ten covering over 7.5%. This specimen was peripheral blood mononuclear cells (PBMCs), taken when the disease was refractory, from a patient treated with antithyroid drugs. Source of these receptors: a female donor with Graves disease. Both conserved end residues are part of each CDR3. Fields, in order: clone size, V gene, D gene, J gene, CDR3 protein, CDR3 DNA. D genes are given only for firm matches. Clone size is shown for a subset of rows, as once, few, many or a class of expanded clone.

>many|TRBV2|.|TRBJ2-4
CASSAGGNLAKNIQYF
TGTGCCAGCAGTGCGGGCGGAAACCTAGCCAAAAACATTCAGTACTTC
>few|TRBV7-2|.|TRBJ1-5
CASSLVMALNQPQHF
TGTGCCAGCAGCTTAGTAATGGCCCTTAATCAGCCCCAGCATTTT
>.|TRBV7-3|.|TRBJ2-5
CASSLTPKETQYF
TGTGCCAGCAGCTTAACCCCGAAAGAGACCCAGTACTTC
>few|TRBV14|TRBD1|TRBJ2-7
CASSQTGTGATYEQYF
TGTGCCAGCAGCCAGACGGGGACAGGGGCGACCTACGAGCAGTACTTC
>.|TRBV6-5|TRBD2|TRBJ2-2
CASSYGTSSTGELFF
TGTGCCAGCAGTTACGGGACTAGCTCCACCGGGGAGCTGTTTTTT
>many|TRBV29-1|.|TRBJ2-2
CSAATGANTGELFF
TGCAGCGCTGCGACAGGCGCGAACACCGGGGAGCTGTTTTTT
>many|TRBV28|.|TRBJ1-1
CASSLYWRTGTEAFF
TGTGCCAGCAGTTTATATTGGCGAACCGGCACTGAAGCTTTCTTT
>few|TRBV6-2/TRBV6-3|.|TRBJ2-1
CASSYFGGGAYNEQFF
TGTGCCAGCAGTTACTTTGGGGGTGGCGCTTACAATGAGCAGTTCTTC
>few|TRBV7-6|.|TRBJ2-7
CASSLSLDVEQYF
TGTGCCAGCAGCCTTAGCCTAGATGTCGAGCAGTACTTC
>many|TRBV2|.|TRBJ2-7
CASHNYYEQYF
TGTGCCAGTCACAATTACTACGAGCAGTACTTC
>many|TRBV7-9|TRBD1|TRBJ1-2
CASSLVGGGGYGYTF
TGTGCCAGCAGCTTAGTCGGAGGGGGCGGCTATGGCTACACCTTC
>.|TRBV24-1|.|TRBJ1-2
CATSDPDGVLHGYTF
TGTGCCACCAGTGACCCGGACGGGGTACTCCATGGCTACACCTTC
>many|TRBV2|TRBD2|TRBJ2-5
CASSVPSGRETQYF
TGTGCCAGCAGTGTCCCTAGCGGCCGGGAGACCCAGTACTTC
>many|TRBV6-9|.|TRBJ1-1
CASSYNINTEASF
TGTGCCAGCAGTTACAACATTAACACTGAAGCTTCCTTT
>.|TRBV25-1|TRBD1|TRBJ1-1
CASSEYIAGGAMEAFF
TGTGCCAGCAGTGAATATATCGCAGGGGGCGCGATGGAAGCTTTCTTT
>.|TRBV7-9|.|TRBJ1-1
CASSRLGGAEAFF
TGTGCCAGCAGCCGATTAGGCGGTGCTGAAGCTTTCTTT
>many|TRBV5-1|TRBD1|TRBJ1-1
CASSPLKQGIGNTEAFF
TGCGCCAGCAGCCCCCTTAAACAGGGGATCGGGAACACTGAAGCTTTCTTT
>.|TRBV6-1|.|TRBJ1-5
CASSRVASQRSNQPQHF
TGTGCCAGCAGTCGAGTGGCATCTCAACGGTCAAATCAGCCCCAGCATTTT
>.|TRBV5-1|.|TRBJ1-1
CASSLVRGGTNTEAFF
TGCGCCAGCAGCTTGGTCCGGGGAGGGACGAACACTGAAGCTTTCTTT
>many|TRBV6-1|.|TRBJ2-6
CASSPRASGANVLTF
TGTGCCAGCAGCCCCAGGGCATCTGGGGCCAACGTCCTGACTTTC
>many|TRBV28|.|TRBJ2-7
CASSPGTQNYEQYF
TGTGCCAGCAGTCCCGGGACACAAAACTACGAGCAGTACTTC
>few|TRBV6-1|.|TRBJ1-2
CAGMGGTNYGYTF
TGTGCCGGGATGGGAGGTACTAACTATGGCTACACCTTC
>.|TRBV5-6|.|TRBJ2-7
CASSLDGVSYEQYF
TGTGCCAGCAGCTTGGATGGAGTTTCCTACGAGCAGTACTTC
>once|TRBV7-9|.|TRBJ2-1
CASSLAASRLYNEQFF
TGTGCCAGCAGCTTAGCGGCTAGCCGACTATACAATGAGCAGTTCTTC
>few|TRBV7-9|TRBD2|TRBJ2-7
CASSETSGSVLRYEQYF
TGTGCCAGCAGCGAGACTAGCGGGAGCGTCCTCCGGTACGAGCAGTACTTC
>few|TRBV6-1|.|TRBJ1-6
CASSRNSPLHF
TGTGCCAGCAGTCGCAATTCACCCCTCCACTTT
>many|TRBV6-1|.|TRBJ2-7
CASSQYSGQIYEQYF
TGTGCCAGCAGCCAATATAGCGGACAGATCTACGAGCAGTACTTC
>.|TRBV27|TRBD1|TRBJ2-7
CASSSRTGSYYEQYF
TGTGCCAGCAGTTCCCGGACAGGGTCTTATTACGAGCAGTACTTC
>many|TRBV2|TRBD2|TRBJ2-7
CASSIPRAGVPSYEQYF
TGTGCCAGCAGTATCCCGAGGGCGGGAGTCCCATCCTACGAGCAGTACTTC
>.|TRBV19|.|TRBJ1-5
CATLGGYQPQHF
TGTGCCACCCTTGGAGGGTATCAGCCCCAGCATTTT
>many|TRBV28|.|TRBJ1-4
CASSFGGQREKLFF
TGTGCCAGCAGTTTTGGTGGCCAGAGAGAAAAACTGTTTTTT
>.|TRBV9|.|TRBJ2-7
CASSVGAGPRAYEQYF
TGTGCCAGCAGCGTAGGTGCGGGACCAAGGGCCTACGAGCAGTACTTC
>many|TRBV6-1|TRBD1|TRBJ1-2
CASSPEGQDNYGYTF
TGTGCCAGCAGCCCTGAGGGACAGGATAACTATGGCTACACCTTC
>.|TRBV20-1|.|TRBJ2-7
CSAREQGEDEQYF
TGCAGTGCCCGAGAACAAGGGGAAGACGAGCAGTACTTC
>few|TRBV30|.|TRBJ2-7
CAWSETLAREQYF
TGTGCCTGGAGTGAAACCCTCGCTAGGGAGCAGTACTTC
>many|TRBV28|.|TRBJ1-2
CASEGLNYGYTF
TGTGCCAGTGAGGGCCTTAACTATGGCTACACCTTC
>many|TRBV27|TRBD1|TRBJ1-1
CASSLQAGGTEAFF
TGTGCCAGCAGTCTCCAGGCAGGGGGCACTGAAGCTTTCTTT
>.|TRBV4-1|TRBD2|TRBJ2-3
CASSQEAGLADTQYF
TGCGCCAGCAGCCAAGAAGCGGGACTCGCAGATACGCAGTATTTT
>.|TRBV9|.|TRBJ1-4
CASSLRGLSTNEKLFF
TGTGCCAGCAGCCTCCGGGGCCTTTCTACTAATGAAAAACTGTTTTTT
>.|TRBV12-5|.|TRBJ2-3
CASGDRGDTQYF
TGTGCTAGTGGGGACCGGGGAGATACGCAGTATTTT
>many|TRBV29-1|TRBD1|TRBJ1-1
CSVEVQGDWSEAFF
TGCAGCGTTGAAGTCCAGGGGGATTGGTCTGAAGCTTTCTTT
>.|TRBV28|.|TRBJ2-1
CASVRTGYYNERFF
TGTGCCAGCGTTCGGACGGGCTACTACAATGAGCGGTTCTTC
>.|TRBV11-2|TRBD2|TRBJ2-3
CASSLGLAGTSDTQYF
TGTGCCAGCAGCTTAGGACTAGCGGGTACATCTGATACGCAGTATTTT
>many|TRBV29-1|.|TRBJ1-1
CSVGSPNTEAFF
TGCAGCGTTGGATCCCCAAACACTGAAGCTTTCTTT
>.|TRBV20-1|.|TRBJ1-1
CSAGLRGRTEAFF
TGCAGTGCTGGACTGCGGGGGCGCACTGAAGCTTTCTTT
>.|TRBV20-1|.|TRBJ2-5
CSARDLTGTQETQYF
TGCAGTGCTAGAGATCTTACCGGGACCCAAGAGACCCAGTACTTC
>few|TRBV7-9|TRBD1|TRBJ2-5
CASSPTGWEETQYF
TGTGCCAGCAGCCCGACAGGGTGGGAAGAGACCCAGTACTTC
>many|TRBV12-3/TRBV12-4|.|TRBJ2-7
CASSREVGGGGSYEQYF
TGTGCCAGCAGCCGGGAGGTAGGGGGAGGGGGATCCTACGAGCAGTACTTC
>many|TRBV28|.|TRBJ2-6
CASSLTTPRAGANVLTF
TGTGCCAGCAGTTTAACTACCCCCAGGGCTGGGGCCAACGTCCTGACTTTC
>few|TRBV5-4|TRBD1|TRBJ1-6
CASRQQGANSPLHF
TGTGCCAGCAGACAGCAGGGGGCAAATTCACCCCTCCACTTT
>many|TRBV5-1|TRBD1|TRBJ2-7
CASSFTGGGSYEQYF
TGCGCCAGCAGCTTTACAGGGGGCGGCTCCTACGAGCAGTACTTC
>many|TRBV7-2|TRBD1|TRBJ1-2
CASRPDRAGYTF
TGTGCCAGCAGACCGGACAGGGCGGGCTACACCTTC
>few|TRBV3-1|.|TRBJ2-5
CASSQALSEPQETQYF
TGTGCCAGCAGTCAGGCATTATCGGAACCCCAAGAGACCCAGTACTTC
>many|TRBV7-6|TRBD2|TRBJ2-2
CASSLGLADYTGELFF
TGTGCCAGCAGCTTAGGACTAGCGGACTACACCGGGGAGCTGTTTTTT
>.|TRBV3-1|.|TRBJ2-5
CASSQDGGRVETQYF
TGTGCCAGCAGCCAAGATGGTGGCCGAGTGGAGACCCAGTACTTC
>few|TRBV10-3|TRBD2|TRBJ2-7
CAISEIPTSGRFEQYF
TGTGCCATCAGTGAGATCCCGACTAGCGGGAGATTCGAGCAGTACTTC
>few|TRBV5-1|.|TRBJ2-7
CASSLEAGRPYEQYF
TGCGCCAGCAGCTTAGAAGCGGGTAGGCCCTACGAGCAGTACTTC
>many|TRBV28|TRBD1|TRBJ1-2
CASSDSRDRGYGYTF
TGTGCCAGCAGCGATTCCAGGGACAGGGGCTATGGCTACACCTTC
>many|TRBV7-2|.|TRBJ2-7
CASSFGTARSYEQYF
TGTGCCAGCAGCTTCGGGACTGCCCGTTCTTACGAGCAGTACTTC